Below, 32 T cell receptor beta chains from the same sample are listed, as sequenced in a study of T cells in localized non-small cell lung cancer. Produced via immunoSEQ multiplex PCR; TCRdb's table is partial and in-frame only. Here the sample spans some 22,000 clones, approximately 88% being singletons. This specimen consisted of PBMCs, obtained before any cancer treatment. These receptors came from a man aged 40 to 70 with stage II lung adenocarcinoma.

CDR3 amino acids: CASSYSLSTGLAFF. The CDR3 DNA reads TGTGCCAGCAGTTACTCGCTTTCGACAGGGTTAGCTTTCTTT. V gene TRBV6-5 combines with J gene TRBJ1-1; TRBD1 agrees at 7 bases. V lost 0 bases to trimming and J lost 10 bases; unmatched junction nucleotides: 8. This CDR3 region has 14 residues. Looked up from germline, CDR1 is MNHEY and CDR2 is SVGAGI.

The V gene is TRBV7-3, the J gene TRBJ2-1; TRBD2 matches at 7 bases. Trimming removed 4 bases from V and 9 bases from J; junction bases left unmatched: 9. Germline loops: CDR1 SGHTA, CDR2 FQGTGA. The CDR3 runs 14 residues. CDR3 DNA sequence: TGTGCCAGCAGCTCCGGGACTACCGGGAGTGAGCAGTTCTTC. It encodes CASSSGTTGSEQFF.

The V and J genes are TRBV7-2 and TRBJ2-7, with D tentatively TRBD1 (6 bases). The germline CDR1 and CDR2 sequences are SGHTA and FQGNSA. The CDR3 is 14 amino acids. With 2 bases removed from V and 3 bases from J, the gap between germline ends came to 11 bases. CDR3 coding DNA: TGTGCCAGCAGCTTATCCACACAGGGCTACGAGCAGTACTTC. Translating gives CASSLSTQGYEQYF.

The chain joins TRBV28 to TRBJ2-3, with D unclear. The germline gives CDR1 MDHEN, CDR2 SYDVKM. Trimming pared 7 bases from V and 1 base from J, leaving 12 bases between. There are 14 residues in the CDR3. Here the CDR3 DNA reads TGTGCCAGCACCCAGGTACGGCGCACAGATACGCAGTATTTT. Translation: CASTQVRRTDTQYF.

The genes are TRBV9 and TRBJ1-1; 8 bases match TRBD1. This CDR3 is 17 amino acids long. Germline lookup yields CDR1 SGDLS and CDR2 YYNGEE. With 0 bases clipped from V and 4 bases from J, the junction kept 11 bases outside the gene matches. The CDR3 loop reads CASSVVPAGTGGTEAFF. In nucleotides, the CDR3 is TGTGCCAGCAGCGTAGTACCCGCAGGAACAGGGGGCACTGAAGCTTTCTTT. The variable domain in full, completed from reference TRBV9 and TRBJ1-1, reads DSGVTQTPKHLITATGQRVTLRCSPRSGDLSVYWYQQSLDQGLQFLIQYYNGEERAKGNILERFSAQQFPDLHSELNLSSLELGDSALYFCASSVVPAGTGGTEAFFGQGTRLTVV.

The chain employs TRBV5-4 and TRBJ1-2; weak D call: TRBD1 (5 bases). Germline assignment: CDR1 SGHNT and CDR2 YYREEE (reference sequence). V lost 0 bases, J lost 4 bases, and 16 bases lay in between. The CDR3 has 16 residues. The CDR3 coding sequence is TGTGCCAGCAGCTTGGACCCGGGGACCCTGACCTATGGCTACACCTTC. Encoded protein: CASSLDPGTLTYGYTF.

DNA for the CDR3: TGTGCCAGCAGCGCAACAGGGGTTGAGGGTGAAAAACTGTTTTTT. Its protein product is CASSATGVEGEKLFF. The J gene is TRBJ1-4, the V gene TRBV5-8; 7 bases align to TRBD1. Per the germline V gene, CDR1 is SGHTS and CDR2 is YDEGEE. The CDR3 is 15 amino acids. Trimming removed 4 bases from V and 7 bases from J; junction bases left unmatched: 10. Variable domain in full (rest from reference TRBV5-8 and TRBJ1-4): EAGVTQSPTHLIKTRGQQATLRCSPISGHTSVYWYQQALGLGLQFLLWYDEGEERNRGNFPPRFSGRQFPNYSSELNVNALELEDSALYLCASSATGVEGEKLFFGSGTQLSVL.

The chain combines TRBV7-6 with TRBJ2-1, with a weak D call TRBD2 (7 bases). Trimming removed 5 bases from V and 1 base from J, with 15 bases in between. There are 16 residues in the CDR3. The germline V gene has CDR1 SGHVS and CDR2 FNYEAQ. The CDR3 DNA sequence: TGTGCCAGCAGCATTGACGCGGGGGCGTCCTACAATGAGCAGTTCTTC. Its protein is CASSIDAGASYNEQFF.

The CDR3 bases are TGTGCCAGCAGTTTACCTAGCGGGGGAAATGAGCAGTTCTTC. Translating gives CASSLPSGGNEQFF. V is TRBV28 and J is TRBJ2-1; 10 bases are shared with TRBD2. The CDR3 sequence is 14 residues long. CDR1 and CDR2 (germline): MDHEN, SYDVKM. V lost 2 bases and J lost 7; bases outside the gene matches: 2.

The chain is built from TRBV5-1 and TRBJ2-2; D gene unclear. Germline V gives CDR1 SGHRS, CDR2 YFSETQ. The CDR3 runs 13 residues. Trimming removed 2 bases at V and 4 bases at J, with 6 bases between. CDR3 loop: CASSLEGTGELFF. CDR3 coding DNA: TGCGCCAGCAGCTTAGAAGGCACCGGGGAGCTGTTTTTT.

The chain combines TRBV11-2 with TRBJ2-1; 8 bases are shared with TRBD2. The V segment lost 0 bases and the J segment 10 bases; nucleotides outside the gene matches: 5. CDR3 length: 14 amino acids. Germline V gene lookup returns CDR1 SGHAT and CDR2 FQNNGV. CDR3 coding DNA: TGTGCCAGCAGCTTAGACGGGGGGGGAAGAGAGCAGTTCTTC. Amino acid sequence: CASSLDGGGREQFF.

CDR3 nucleotide sequence: TGTGCCAGTAGTTCCAGGGGGTCAGGGGAAGAGACCCAGTACTTC. It is translated as CASSSRGSGEETQYF. The V and J genes are TRBV19 and TRBJ2-5; 7 nucleotides match TRBD1. This CDR3 spans 15 amino acids. Looked up from germline, CDR1 is LNHDA and CDR2 is SQIVND (reference sequence). After removal of 5 bases from V and 3 bases from J, the junction contained 9 bases not matched to a gene.

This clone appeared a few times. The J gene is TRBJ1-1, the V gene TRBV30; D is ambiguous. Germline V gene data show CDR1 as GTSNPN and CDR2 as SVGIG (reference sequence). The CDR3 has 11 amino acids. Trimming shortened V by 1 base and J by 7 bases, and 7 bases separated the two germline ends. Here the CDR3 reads CAWSAGNEAFF. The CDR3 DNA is TGTGCCTGGAGTGCGGGAAATGAAGCTTTCTTT.

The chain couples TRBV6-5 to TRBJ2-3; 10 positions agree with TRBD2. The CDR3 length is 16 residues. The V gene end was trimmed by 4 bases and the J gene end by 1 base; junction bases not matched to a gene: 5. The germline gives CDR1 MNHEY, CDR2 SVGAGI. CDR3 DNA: TGTGCCAGCAGTTCCCGCGGGACTAGCGGCACAGATACGCAGTATTTT. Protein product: CASSSRGTSGTDTQYF.

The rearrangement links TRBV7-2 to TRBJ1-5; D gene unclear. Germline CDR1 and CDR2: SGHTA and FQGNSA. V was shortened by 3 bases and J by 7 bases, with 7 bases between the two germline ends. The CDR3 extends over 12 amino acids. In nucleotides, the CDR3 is TGTGCCAGCAGCTTTTACCGGCAGCCCCAGCATTTT. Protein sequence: CASSFYRQPQHF.

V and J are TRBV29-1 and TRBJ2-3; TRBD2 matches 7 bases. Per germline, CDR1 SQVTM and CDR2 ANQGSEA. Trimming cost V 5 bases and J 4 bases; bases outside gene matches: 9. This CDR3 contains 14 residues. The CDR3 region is CSVPSAGVPDTQYF. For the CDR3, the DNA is TGCAGCGTTCCCAGCGCGGGAGTGCCAGATACGCAGTATTTT.

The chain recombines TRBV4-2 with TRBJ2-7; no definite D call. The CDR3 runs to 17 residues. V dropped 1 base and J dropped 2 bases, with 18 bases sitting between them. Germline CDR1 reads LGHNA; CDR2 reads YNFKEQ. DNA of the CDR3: TGTGCCAGCAGCCAAGCCCTGACGCTGGGCACTCCCTACGAGCAGTACTTC. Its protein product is CASSQALTLGTPYEQYF.

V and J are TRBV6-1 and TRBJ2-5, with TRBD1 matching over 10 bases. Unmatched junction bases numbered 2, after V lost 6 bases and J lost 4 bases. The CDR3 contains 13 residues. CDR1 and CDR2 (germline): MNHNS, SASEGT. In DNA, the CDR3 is TGTGCCAGCAGAAGGGACAGGGGAGAGACCCAGTACTTC. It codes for CASRRDRGETQYF.

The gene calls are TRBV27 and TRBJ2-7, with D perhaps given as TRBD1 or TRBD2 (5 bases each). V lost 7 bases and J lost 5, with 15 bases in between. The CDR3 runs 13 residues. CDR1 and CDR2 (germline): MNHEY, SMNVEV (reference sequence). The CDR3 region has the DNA TGTGCCAGCACCCCTGGGGGATCCCACGAGCAGTACTTC. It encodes CASTPGGSHEQYF.

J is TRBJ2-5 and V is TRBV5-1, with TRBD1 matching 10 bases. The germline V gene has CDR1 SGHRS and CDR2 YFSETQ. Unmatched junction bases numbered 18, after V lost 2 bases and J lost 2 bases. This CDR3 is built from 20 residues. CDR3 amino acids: CASSFTGTGASRTTQETQYF. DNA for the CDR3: TGCGCCAGCAGCTTCACCGGGACAGGGGCATCACGAACCACGCAAGAGACCCAGTACTTC.

As DNA, the CDR3 is TGTGCCAGCAGCTGGGGACAGGGCAATAATGAGCAGTTCTTC. Translating gives CASSWGQGNNEQFF. The chain combines TRBV5-5 with TRBJ2-1; TRBD1 matches at 9 bases. The CDR3 runs to 14 residues. Germline-derived CDR1 and CDR2 are SGHKS and YYEKEE (reference sequence). After removal of 3 bases from V and 7 bases from J, the junction contained 5 bases not matched to a gene.

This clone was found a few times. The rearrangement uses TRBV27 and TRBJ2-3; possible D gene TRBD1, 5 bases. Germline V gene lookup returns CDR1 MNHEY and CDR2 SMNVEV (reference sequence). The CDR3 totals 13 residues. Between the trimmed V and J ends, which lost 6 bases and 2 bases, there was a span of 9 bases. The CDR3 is CASRGLNTDTQYF. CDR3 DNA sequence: TGTGCCAGCAGGGGGCTCAACACAGATACGCAGTATTTT.

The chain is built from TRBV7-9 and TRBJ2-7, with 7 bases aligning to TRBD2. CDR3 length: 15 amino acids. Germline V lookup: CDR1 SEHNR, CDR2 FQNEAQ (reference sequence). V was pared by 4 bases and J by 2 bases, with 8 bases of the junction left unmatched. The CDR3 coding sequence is TGTGCCAGCAGCTCCAAGCGGGGCCACACCTACGAGCAGTACTTC. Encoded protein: CASSSKRGHTYEQYF.

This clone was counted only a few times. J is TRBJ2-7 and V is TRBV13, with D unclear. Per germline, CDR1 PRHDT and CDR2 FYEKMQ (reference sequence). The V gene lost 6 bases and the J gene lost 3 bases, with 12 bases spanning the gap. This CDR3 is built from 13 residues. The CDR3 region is CASRPVGFYEQYF. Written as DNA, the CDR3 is TGTGCCAGCAGGCCAGTTGGGTTCTACGAGCAGTACTTC.

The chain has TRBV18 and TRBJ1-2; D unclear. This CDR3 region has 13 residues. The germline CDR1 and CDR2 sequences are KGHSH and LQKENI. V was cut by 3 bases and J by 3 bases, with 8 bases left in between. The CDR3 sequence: CASSPAADYGYTF. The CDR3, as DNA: TGTGCCAGCTCACCCGCAGCAGACTATGGCTACACCTTC.

CDR3 region: CASSQGPQRGDSTDTQYF. For the CDR3, the DNA is TGCGCCAGCAGCCAAGGGCCCCAGCGGGGGGATTCCACAGATACGCAGTATTTT. V gene TRBV4-1 combines with J gene TRBJ2-3; TRBD2 matches at 9 bases. V lost 1 base and J lost 2; bases outside the gene matches: 10. Looked up from germline, CDR1 is MGHRA and CDR2 is YSYEKL. The CDR3 extends over 18 amino acids.

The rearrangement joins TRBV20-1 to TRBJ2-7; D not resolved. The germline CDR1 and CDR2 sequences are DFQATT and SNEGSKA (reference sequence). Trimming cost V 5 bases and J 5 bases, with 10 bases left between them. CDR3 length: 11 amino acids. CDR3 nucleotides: TGCAGTGCTTCGAACCACCACGAGCAGTACTTC. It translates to CSASNHHEQYF.

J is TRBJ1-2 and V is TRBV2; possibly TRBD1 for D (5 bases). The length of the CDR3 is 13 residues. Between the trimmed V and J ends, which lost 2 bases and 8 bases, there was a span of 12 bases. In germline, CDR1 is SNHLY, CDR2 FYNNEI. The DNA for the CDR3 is TGTGCCAGCAGTGAATTGGGGGTGGGAGGCTACACCTTC. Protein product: CASSELGVGGYTF.

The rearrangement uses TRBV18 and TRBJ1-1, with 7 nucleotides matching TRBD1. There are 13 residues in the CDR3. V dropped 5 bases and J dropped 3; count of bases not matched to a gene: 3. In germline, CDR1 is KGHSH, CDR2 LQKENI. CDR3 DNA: TGTGCCAGCTCATCCGACAGGGACACTGAAGCTTTCTTT. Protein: CASSSDRDTEAFF.

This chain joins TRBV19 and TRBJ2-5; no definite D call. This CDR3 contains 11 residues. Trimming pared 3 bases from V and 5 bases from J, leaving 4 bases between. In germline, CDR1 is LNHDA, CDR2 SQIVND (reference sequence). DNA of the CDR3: TGTGCCAGTAGTATCATGGAGACCCAGTACTTC. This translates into CASSIMETQYF.

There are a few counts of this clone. The CDR3 DNA is TGTGCCAGCAGCAAAGTCCTTAAACCAGGCTACCAAGAGACCCAGTACTTC. Translation: CASSKVLKPGYQETQYF. The V gene is TRBV21-1, the J gene TRBJ2-5; the table calls TRBD1, which could not be checked here. TRBV21-1 represents a pseudogene. The CDR3 consists of 17 residues.

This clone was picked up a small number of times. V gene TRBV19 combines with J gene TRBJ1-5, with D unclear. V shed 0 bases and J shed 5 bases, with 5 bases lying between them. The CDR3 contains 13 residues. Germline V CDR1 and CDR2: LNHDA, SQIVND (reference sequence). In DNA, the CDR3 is TGTGCCAGTAGTATAGATACCGATCAGCCCCAGCATTTT. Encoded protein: CASSIDTDQPQHF.